This T cell receptor beta chain appears in the sequencing data of a study of OX40 agonist ivuxolimab in advanced cancers. For the study at large: Partial responses, seen in three patients, involved one hepatocellular carcinoma and two cutaneous melanomas.

Overall study findings and caveats: Some nonresponders likewise displayed low normalized T-cell clonal expansion.

The assay was immunoSEQ multiplex PCR, and TCRdb's table has in-frame clones only and misses some. The sample shows tens of thousands of clones, less than 85% of them seen only once. Germline V gives CDR1 SGHDT, CDR2 YYEEEE. The CDR3 totals 14 residues. V was clipped by 3 bases and J by 1 base, with 11 bases between them. In regard to this clone: The antigen remains undetermined.

The origin of this receptor is an adult with an advanced solid tumor such as melanoma, head and neck, liver or kidney cancer. The sequencing here drew on CD4+ or CD8+ T cells sorted from blood, taken in a trial of the OX40 agonist ivuxolimab. The genes are TRBV5-6 and TRBJ2-7; maybe TRBD2 (6 bases). The CDR3: CASSYGTQSYEQYF. CDR3 sequence (DNA): TGTGCCAGCAGCTACGGGACTCAGTCCTACGAGCAGTACTTC.